The clone carrying this T cell receptor beta chain was detected ten times or more. Germline CDR1 LGHNA, CDR2 YNFKEQ. The V and J ends lost 1 base and 8 bases respectively, with 14 bases between them. The CDR3 consists of 15 residues. The record originates from a study of blood T cell repertoires in COVID-19. Turning to the study itself: PBMCs, B-cell-depleted T cells, or T cells were the source of the cDNA or gDNA that made up the material.

Original handling: Estimation of nucleated cell counts relied on the amplification of reference gene primers. Some clones are missing from TCRdb's copy, which holds only in-frame ones; the method was immunoSEQ multiplex PCR. That table gives V, J and clone size, and the DNA gave D and trimming. The sample lists 200,000 or so clones, 84% occurring once. The sequencing input was peripheral blood. The clonotype comes from a woman aged 70-85 years with active or convalescent COVID-19. This chain joins TRBV4-2 and TRBJ1-4; a possible D gene is TRBD1 (5 bases). Here the CDR3 DNA reads TGTGCCAGCAGCCAAGGGACACCCGGGGGGGAAAAACTGTTTTTT. This gives the protein CASSQGTPGGEKLFF.